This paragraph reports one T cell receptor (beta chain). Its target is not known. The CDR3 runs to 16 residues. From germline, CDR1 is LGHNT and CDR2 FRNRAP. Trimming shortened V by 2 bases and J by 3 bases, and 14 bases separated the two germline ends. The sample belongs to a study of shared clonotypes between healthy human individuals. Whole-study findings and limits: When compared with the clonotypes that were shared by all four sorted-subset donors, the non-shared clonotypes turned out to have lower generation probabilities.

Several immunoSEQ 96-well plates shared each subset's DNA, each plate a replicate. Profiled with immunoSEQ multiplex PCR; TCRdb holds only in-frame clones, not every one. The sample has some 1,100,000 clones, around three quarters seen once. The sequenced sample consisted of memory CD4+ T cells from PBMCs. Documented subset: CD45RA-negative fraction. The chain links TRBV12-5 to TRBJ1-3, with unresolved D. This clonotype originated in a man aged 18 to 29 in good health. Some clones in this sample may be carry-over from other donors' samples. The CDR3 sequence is CASGLLQPEGGNTIYF. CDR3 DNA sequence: TGTGCTAGTGGTTTGTTACAGCCCGAGGGTGGAAACACCATATATTTT.